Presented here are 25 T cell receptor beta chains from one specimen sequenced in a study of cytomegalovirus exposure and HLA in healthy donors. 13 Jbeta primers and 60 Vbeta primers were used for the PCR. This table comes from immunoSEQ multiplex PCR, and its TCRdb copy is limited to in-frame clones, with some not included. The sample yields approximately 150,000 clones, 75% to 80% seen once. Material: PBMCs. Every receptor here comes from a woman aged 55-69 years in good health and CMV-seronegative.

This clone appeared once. In DNA, the CDR3 is TGCAGCGCTCGGACAGGGGGCAACACTGAAGCTTTCTTT. This encodes CSARTGGNTEAFF. This chain connects TRBV29-1 to TRBJ1-1; 11 nucleotides align to TRBD1. Trimming at V came to 7 bases and at J to 2 bases, leaving 3 bases not matched to a gene. The germline gives CDR1 SQVTM, CDR2 ANQGSEA. The CDR3 covers 13 residues.

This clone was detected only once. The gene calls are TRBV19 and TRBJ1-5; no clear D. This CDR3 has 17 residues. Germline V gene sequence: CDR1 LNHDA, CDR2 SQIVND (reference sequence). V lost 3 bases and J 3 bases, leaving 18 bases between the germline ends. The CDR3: CASSISILRSHNQPQHF. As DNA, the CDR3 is TGTGCCAGTAGTATTTCCATCCTGAGGTCCCACAATCAGCCCCAGCATTTT. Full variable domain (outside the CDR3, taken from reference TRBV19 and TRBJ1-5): DGGITQSPKYLFRKEGQNVTLSCEQNLNHDAMYWYRQDPGQGLRLIYYSQIVNDFQKGDIAEGYSVSREKKESFPLTVTSAQKNPTAFYLCASSISILRSHNQPQHFGDGTRLSIL.

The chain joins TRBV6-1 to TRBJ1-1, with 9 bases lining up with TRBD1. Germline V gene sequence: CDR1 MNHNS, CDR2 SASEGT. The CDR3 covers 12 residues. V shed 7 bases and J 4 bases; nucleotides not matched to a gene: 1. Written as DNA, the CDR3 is TGTGCCAGCATACAGGGGGCCACTGAAGCTTTCTTT. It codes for CASIQGATEAFF.

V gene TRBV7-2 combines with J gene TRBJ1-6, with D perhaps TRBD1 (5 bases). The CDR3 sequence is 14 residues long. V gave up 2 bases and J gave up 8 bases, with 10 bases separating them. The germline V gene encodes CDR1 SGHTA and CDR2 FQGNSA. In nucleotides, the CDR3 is TGTGCCAGCAGCTTACAAAGGGGCCATTCACCCCTCCACTTT. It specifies CASSLQRGHSPLHF.

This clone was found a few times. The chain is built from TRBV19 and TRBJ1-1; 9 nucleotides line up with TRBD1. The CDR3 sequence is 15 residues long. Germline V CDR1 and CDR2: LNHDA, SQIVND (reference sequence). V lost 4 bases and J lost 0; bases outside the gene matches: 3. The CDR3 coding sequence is TGTGCCAGTAGTAACCGGGACAGGGTGAACACTGAAGCTTTCTTT. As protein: CASSNRDRVNTEAFF.

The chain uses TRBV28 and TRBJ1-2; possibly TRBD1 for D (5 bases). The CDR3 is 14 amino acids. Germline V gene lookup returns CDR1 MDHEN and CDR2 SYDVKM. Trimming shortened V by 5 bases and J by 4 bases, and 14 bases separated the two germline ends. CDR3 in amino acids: CASSPPTEVYGYTF. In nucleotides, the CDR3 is TGTGCCAGCAGTCCCCCGACAGAAGTCTATGGCTACACCTTC.

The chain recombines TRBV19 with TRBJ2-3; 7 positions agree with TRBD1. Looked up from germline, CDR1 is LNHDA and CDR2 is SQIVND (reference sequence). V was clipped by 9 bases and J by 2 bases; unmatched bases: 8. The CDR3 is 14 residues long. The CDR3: CARTGQRDTDTQYF. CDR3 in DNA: TGTGCCAGGACGGGACAGAGGGACACAGATACGCAGTATTTT.

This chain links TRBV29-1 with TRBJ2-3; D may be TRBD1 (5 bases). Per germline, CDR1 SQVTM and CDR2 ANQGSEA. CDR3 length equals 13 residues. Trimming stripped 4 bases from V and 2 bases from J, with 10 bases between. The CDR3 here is CSVGTRSTDTQYF. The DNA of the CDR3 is TGCAGCGTTGGGACACGGTCCACAGATACGCAGTATTTT.

CDR3 coding DNA: TGTGCCAGCAGCCAAGGTAGCGGGAGGGCCTCAGGGCAGTACTTC. It codes for CASSQGSGRASGQYF. This rearrangement joins TRBV14 to TRBJ2-7; 11 bases are a match to TRBD2. Germline V gives CDR1 SGHDN, CDR2 FVKESK. With V trimmed by 1 base and J by 9 bases, 8 bases remained unmatched. The CDR3 runs to 15 residues.

CDR3 protein: CASSQAQGITDTQYF. The CDR3, as DNA: TGCGCCAGCAGCCAAGCGCAGGGCATAACAGATACGCAGTATTTT. This rearrangement joins TRBV4-1 to TRBJ2-3, with D maybe TRBD1 (5 bases). The CDR3 loop spans 15 amino acids. Germline CDR1 reads MGHRA; CDR2 reads YSYEKL. V was pared by 1 base and J by 3 bases, with 11 bases between.

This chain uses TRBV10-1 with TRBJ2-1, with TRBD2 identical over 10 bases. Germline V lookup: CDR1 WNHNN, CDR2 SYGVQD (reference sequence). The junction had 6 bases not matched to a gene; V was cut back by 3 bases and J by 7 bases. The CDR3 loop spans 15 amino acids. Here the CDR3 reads CASSEGGLADNEQFF. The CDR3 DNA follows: TGCGCCAGCAGTGAAGGTGGACTAGCGGATAATGAGCAGTTCTTC.

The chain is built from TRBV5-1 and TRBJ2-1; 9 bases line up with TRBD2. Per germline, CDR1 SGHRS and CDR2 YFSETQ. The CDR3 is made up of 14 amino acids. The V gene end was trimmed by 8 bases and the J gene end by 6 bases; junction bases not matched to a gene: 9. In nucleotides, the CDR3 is TGCGCCAGTTCGAGCCTAGCGGGGTTCAATGAGCAGTTCTTC. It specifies CASSSLAGFNEQFF.

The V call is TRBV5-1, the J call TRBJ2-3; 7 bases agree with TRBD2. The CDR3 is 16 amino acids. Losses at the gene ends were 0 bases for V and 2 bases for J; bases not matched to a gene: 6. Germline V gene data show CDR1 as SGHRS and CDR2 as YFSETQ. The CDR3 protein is CASSLAARENTDTQYF. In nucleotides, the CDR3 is TGCGCCAGCAGCTTGGCCGCGCGGGAGAACACAGATACGCAGTATTTT.

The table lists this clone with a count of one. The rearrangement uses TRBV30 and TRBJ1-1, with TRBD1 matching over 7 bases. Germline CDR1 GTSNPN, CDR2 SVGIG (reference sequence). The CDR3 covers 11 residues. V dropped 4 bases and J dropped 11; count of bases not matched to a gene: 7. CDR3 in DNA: TGTGCCTGGACCAGGGACAGCCGGGCTTTCTTT. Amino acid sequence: CAWTRDSRAFF. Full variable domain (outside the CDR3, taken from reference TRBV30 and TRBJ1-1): SQTIHQWPATLVQPVGSPLSLECTVEGTSNPNLYWYRQAAGRGLQLLFYSVGIGQISSEVPQNLSASRPQDRQFILSSKKLLLSDSGFYLCAWTRDSRAFFGQGTRLTVV.

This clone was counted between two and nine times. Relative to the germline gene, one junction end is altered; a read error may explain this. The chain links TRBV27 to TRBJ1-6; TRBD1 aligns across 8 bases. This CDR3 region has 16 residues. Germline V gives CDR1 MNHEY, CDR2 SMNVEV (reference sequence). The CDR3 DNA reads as TGTGCCAGCAGTGTATCGGGACAGGTCTTTAATTCACCCCTCCACTTT. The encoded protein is CASSVSGQVFNSPLHF.

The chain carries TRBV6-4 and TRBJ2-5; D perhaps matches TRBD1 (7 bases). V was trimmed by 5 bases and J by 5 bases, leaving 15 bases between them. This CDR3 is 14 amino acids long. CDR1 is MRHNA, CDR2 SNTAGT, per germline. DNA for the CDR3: TGTGCCAGCAGTCTCGGGGGACAGTCCGAGACCCAGTACTTC. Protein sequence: CASSLGGQSETQYF.

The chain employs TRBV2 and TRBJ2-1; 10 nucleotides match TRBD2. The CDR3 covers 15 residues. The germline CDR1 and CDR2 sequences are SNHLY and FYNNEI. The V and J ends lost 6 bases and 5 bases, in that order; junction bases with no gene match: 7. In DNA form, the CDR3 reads TGTGCCAGCAGGCAGCGGGAGGGGATCCACAATGAGCAGTTCTTC. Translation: CASRQREGIHNEQFF.

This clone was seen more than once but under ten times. The CDR3 reads CASSTSNLAGGPGDEQFF. The DNA for the CDR3 is TGTGCCAGCAGCACAAGTAACTTAGCGGGGGGGCCAGGCGATGAGCAGTTCTTC. The V gene is TRBV11-3, the J gene TRBJ2-1; 11 bases fit TRBD2. The CDR3 is made up of 18 amino acids. Germline-derived CDR1 and CDR2 are SGHNT and YENEEA. The J segment lost 8 bases and the V segment lost 5 bases, leaving 17 bases of the junction unmatched.

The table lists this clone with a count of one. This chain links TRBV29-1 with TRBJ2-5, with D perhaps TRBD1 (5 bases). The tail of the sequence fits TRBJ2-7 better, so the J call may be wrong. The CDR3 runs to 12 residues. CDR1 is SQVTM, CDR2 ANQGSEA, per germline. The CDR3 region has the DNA TGCAGCGCAAAAGGGGCCTCCTACGAGCAGTACTTC. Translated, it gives CSAKGASYEQYF.

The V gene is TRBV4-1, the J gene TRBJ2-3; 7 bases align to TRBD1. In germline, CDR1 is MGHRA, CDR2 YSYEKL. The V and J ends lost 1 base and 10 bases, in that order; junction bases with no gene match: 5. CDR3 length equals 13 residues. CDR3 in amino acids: CASSQGEGASQYF. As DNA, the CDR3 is TGCGCCAGCAGCCAAGGAGAGGGGGCGTCGCAGTATTTT.

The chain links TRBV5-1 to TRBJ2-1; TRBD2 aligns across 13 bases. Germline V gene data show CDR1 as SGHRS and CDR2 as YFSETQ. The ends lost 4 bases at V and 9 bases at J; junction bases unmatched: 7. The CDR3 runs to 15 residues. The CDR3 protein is CASSPGRLAGGEQFF. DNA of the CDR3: TGCGCCAGCAGCCCGGGGAGACTAGCGGGAGGTGAGCAGTTCTTC.

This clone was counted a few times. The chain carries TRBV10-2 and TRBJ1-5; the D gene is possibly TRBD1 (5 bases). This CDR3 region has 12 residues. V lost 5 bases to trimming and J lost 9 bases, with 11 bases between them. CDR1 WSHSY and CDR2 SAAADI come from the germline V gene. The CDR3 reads CASSYLGGPQHF. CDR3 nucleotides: TGCGCCAGCAGTTACCTCGGGGGGCCCCAGCATTTT.

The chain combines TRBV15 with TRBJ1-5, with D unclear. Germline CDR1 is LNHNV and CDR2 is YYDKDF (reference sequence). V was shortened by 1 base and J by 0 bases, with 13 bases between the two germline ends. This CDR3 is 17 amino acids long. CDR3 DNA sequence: TGTGCCACCAGCAGAGGGAGGAACACTAATAGCAATCAGCCCCAGCATTTT. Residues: CATSRGRNTNSNQPQHF.

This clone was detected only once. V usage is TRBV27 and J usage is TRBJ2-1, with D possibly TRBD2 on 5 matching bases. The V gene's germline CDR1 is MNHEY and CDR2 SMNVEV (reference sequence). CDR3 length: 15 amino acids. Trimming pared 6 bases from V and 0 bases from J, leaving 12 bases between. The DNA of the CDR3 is TGTGCCAGCAGCATCCTAGGGAGCTCCTACAATGAGCAGTTCTTC. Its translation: CASSILGSSYNEQFF.

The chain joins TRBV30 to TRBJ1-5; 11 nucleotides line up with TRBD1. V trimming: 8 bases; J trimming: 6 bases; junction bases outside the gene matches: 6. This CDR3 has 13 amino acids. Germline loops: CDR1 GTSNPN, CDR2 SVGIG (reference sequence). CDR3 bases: TGTGCCGAAGGACAGGGGGCAGGTCAGCCCCAGCATTTT. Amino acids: CAEGQGAGQPQHF.